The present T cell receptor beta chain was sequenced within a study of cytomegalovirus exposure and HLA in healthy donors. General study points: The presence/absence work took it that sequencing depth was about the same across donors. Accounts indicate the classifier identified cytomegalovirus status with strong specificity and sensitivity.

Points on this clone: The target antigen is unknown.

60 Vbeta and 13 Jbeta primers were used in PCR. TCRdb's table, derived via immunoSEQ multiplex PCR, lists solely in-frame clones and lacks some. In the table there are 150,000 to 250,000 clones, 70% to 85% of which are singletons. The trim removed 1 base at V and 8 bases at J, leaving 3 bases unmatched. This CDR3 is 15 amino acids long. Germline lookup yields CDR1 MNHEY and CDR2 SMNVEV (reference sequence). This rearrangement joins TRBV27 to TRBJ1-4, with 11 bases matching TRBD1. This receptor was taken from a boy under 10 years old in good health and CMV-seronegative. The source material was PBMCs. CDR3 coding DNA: TGTGCCAGCAGTTTATTAGGGACAGGGGGAGAAAAACTGTTTTTT. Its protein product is CASSLLGTGGEKLFF.